This T cell receptor (beta chain) was recorded in a study of cytomegalovirus exposure and HLA in healthy donors. Study outcomes and limitations: A later analysis linked a missense variant in DCLRE1C to the trimming of TCR beta V and J genes. More clonal expansion characterized HLA-associated TCR beta chains than equally common others in a later analysis.

With respect to this clone: The antigen remains unidentified.

Primers included in the PCR were 60 Vbeta and 13 Jbeta primers. The repertoire was sequenced with immunoSEQ multiplex PCR; TCRdb's copy has only in-frame clones and lacks some. The repertoire holds some 98,000 clones, with approximately 80% as singletons. The specimen sequenced was PBMCs. The origin of this receptor is a female donor in good health and CMV-seropositive.

CDR3 bases: TGTGCCTGGAGGGACAGGGGGACCTATGGCTACACCTTC. Amino acid sequence: CAWRDRGTYGYTF. The V gene is TRBV30, the J gene TRBJ1-2; 10 nucleotides line up with TRBD1. Per the germline V gene, CDR1 is GTSNPN and CDR2 is SVGIG (reference sequence). J lost 4 bases, V lost 3 bases, and 2 bases had no gene match. This CDR3 has 13 amino acids.